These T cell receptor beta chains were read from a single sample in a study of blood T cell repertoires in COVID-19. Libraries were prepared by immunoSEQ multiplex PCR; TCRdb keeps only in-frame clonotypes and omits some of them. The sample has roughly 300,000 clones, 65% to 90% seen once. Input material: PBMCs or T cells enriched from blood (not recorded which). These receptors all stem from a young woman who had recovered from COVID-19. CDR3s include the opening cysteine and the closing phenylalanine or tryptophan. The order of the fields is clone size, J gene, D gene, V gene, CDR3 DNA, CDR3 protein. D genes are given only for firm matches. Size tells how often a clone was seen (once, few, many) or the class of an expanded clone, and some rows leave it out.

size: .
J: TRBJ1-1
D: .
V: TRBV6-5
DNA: TGTGCCAGCAGTTATGGGGGGGAAAACACTGAAGCTTTCTTT
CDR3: CASSYGGENTEAFF

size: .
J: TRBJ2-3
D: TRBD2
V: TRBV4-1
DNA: TGCGCCAGCAGCCTACTAGCGGGCACAGATACGCAGTATTTT
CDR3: CASSLLAGTDTQYF

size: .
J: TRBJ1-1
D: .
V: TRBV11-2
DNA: TGTGCCAGCAGCTTAGAGGGGGCAAGGACTGAAGCTTTCTTT
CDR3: CASSLEGARTEAFF

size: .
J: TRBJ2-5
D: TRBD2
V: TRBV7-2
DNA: TGTGCCAGCAGCTGGGTAAATAGCGGGGGCCCGGAAGCAGAGACCCAGTACTTC
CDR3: CASSWVNSGGPEAETQYF

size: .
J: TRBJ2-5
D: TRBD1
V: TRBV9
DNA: TGTGCCAGCAGCGTAGCACAGGGGGGCACACAGACCCAGTACTTC
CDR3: CASSVAQGGTQTQYF

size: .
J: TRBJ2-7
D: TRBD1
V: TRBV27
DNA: TGTGCCAGCAGTAATCGACAGGGCCTATCACCCTACGAGCAGTACTTC
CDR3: CASSNRQGLSPYEQYF

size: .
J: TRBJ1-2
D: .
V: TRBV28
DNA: TGTGCCAGCAGTTTTGGGCTGAACTATGGCTACACCTTC
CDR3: CASSFGLNYGYTF

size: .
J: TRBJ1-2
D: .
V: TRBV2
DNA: TGTGCCAGCACTATTGACAGCTATGGCTACACCTTC
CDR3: CASTIDSYGYTF

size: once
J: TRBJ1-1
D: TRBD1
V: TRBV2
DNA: TGTGCCAGCAGAATGCGACAGGGAAACACTGAAGCTTTCTTT
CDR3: CASRMRQGNTEAFF

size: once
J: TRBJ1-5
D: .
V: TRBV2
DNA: TGTGCCAGCAGTATCGACAGATATCTTCAGCCCCAGCATTTT
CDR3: CASSIDRYLQPQHF

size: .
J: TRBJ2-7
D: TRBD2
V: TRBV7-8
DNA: TGTGCCAGCAGCTTAGTCCAAAAGCTAGCGGGGGAAGAGCAGTACTTC
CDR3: CASSLVQKLAGEEQYF

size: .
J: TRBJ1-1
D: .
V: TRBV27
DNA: TGTGCCAGCAGTTTCCAGGGGCCAGGTACTGAAGCTTTCTTT
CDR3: CASSFQGPGTEAFF

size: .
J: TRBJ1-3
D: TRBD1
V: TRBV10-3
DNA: TGTGCCATCAGTGAGTCTACAGGGGCAGACACCATATATTTT
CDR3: CAISESTGADTIYF

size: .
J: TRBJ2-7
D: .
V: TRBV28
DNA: TGTGCCAGCAGTTTTGGCCCAGCCTACGAGCAGTACTTC
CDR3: CASSFGPAYEQYF

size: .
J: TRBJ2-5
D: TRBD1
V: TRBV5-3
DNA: TGTGCCAGAAGTGACAGGGGGCGTGGAGAGACCCAGTACTTC
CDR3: CARSDRGRGETQYF

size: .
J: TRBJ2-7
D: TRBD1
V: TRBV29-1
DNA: TGCAGCGTTGTGGGACAGGAGAACTACGAGCAGTACTTC
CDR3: CSVVGQENYEQYF

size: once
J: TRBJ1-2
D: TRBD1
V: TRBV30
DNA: TGTGCCTGGAGTGCTTGGACAGGGGCTAACTATGGCTACACCTTC
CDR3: CAWSAWTGANYGYTF

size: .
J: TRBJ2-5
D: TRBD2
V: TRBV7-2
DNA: TGTGCCAGCAGCCCGGGGGGACTGGGGCCCCAAGAGACCCAGTACTTC
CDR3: CASSPGGLGPQETQYF

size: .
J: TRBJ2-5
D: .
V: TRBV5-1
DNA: TGCGCCAGCAGCTTTAATCGAGAGACCCAGTACTTC
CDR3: CASSFNRETQYF

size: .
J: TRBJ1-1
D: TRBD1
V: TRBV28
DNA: TGTGCCAGCCCTAAGACAGGGGGGAACACTGAAGCTTTCTTT
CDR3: CASPKTGGNTEAFF

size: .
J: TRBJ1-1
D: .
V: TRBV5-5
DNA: TGTGCCAGCAGCTATGTAGTAAACACTGAAGCTTTCTTT
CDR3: CASSYVVNTEAFF

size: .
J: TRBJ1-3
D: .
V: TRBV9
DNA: TGTGCCAGCAGCGTAACCACCAGCGATTTCTCTGGAAACACCATATATTTT
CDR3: CASSVTTSDFSGNTIYF

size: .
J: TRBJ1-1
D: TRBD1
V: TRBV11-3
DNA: TGTGCCAGCAGCACAGGGACAGGTGGGGCTGAAGCTTTCTTT
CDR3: CASSTGTGGAEAFF

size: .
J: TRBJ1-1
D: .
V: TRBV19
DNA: TGTGGACGGGACACTGAAGCTTTCTTT
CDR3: CGRDTEAFF

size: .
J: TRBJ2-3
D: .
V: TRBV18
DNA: TGTGCCAGCTCACCGCGGACAGATTCCACAGATACGCAGTATTTT
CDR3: CASSPRTDSTDTQYF

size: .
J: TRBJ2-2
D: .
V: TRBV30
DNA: TGTGCCTGGAGCGTCCCCGGGGGTGTTAACGGGGAGCTGTTTTTT
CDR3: CAWSVPGGVNGELFF

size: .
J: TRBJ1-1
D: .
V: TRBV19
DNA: TGTGCCAGTAGTATTTCGAGGGTAAAGAACACTGAAGCTTTCTTT
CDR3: CASSISRVKNTEAFF

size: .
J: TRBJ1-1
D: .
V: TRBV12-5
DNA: TGTGCTAGCGCCCAAACCGCGGGGGCTCGCACTGAAGCTTTCTTT
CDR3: CASAQTAGARTEAFF

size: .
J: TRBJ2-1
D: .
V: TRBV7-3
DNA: TGTGCCAGCAGCGAGGGGCTAGCGAGGTACAATGAGCAGTTCTTC
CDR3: CASSEGLARYNEQFF

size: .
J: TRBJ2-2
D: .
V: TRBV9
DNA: TGTGCCAGCAGCCCCAGGGACACCGGGGAGCTGTTTTTT
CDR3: CASSPRDTGELFF

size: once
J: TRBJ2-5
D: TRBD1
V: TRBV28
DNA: TGTGCCAGCAGCCCGGGACAGGGCCAGACCCAGTACTTC
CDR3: CASSPGQGQTQYF

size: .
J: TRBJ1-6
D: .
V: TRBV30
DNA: TGTGCCTGGCTGCGGGGGGCCGCGGGCACCCTCCACTTT
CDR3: CAWLRGAAGTLHF

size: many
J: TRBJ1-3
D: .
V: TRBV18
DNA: TGTGCCAGCTCACCGAGGTCTGGAAACACCATATATTTT
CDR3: CASSPRSGNTIYF

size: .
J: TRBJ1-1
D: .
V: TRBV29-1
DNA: TGCACTGGGGCAGAGTACATGAACACTGAAGCTTTCTTT
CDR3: CTGAEYMNTEAFF

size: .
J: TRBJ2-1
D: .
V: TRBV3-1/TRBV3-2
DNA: TGTGCCAGCAGCCAAGATCCGGGGAACTACAATGAGCAGTTCTTC
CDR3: CASSQDPGNYNEQFF